This entry lists 19 T cell receptor beta chains sequenced from one sample in a study of blood T cell repertoires in COVID-19. Profiled with immunoSEQ multiplex PCR; TCRdb holds only in-frame clones, not every one. The sample shows 130,000 or so clones, around nine tenths of them seen only once. The sequencing sample was made of peripheral blood. These receptors all stem from a man between 65 and 79 years old with active COVID-19.

This chain uses TRBV21-1 with TRBJ2-7; TRBD1, the table's D call, lacks a check against the DNA. TRBV21-1 counts as a pseudogene. The CDR3 spans 15 residues. The CDR3 sequence is CASSKGQWGTYEQYF. CDR3 nucleotides: TGTGCCAGCAGCAAAGGGCAGTGGGGCACCTACGAGCAGTACTTC.

This clone appeared a few times. The V call is TRBV10-1, the J call TRBJ1-1; weak D call: TRBD1 (5 bases). Trimming removed 5 bases from V and 4 bases from J, with 11 bases in between. The CDR3 runs 13 residues. Germline values: CDR1 WNHNN, CDR2 SYGVQD (reference sequence). The CDR3 coding sequence is TGCGCCAGCAGTCCCGTCGGGGGCACTGAAGCTTTCTTT. This codes for CASSPVGGTEAFF.

This chain uses TRBV25-1 with TRBJ2-2; D is possibly TRBD1 (6 bases). CDR3 length equals 13 residues. Germline V gives CDR1 MGHDK, CDR2 SYGVNS. Deletions cut 7 bases from V and 4 bases from J, with 10 bases between. CDR3 loop: CASTTGGTGELFF. The CDR3 region has the DNA TGTGCCAGCACGACAGGAGGCACCGGGGAGCTGTTTTTT.

This chain links TRBV3-1 (or the pseudogene TRBV3-2) with TRBJ2-5; tentative D call: TRBD2 (5 bases). The germline V gene has CDR1 LGHDT and CDR2 YNNKEL (reference sequence). V dropped 4 bases and J dropped 5 bases, with 26 bases sitting between them. This CDR3 is 18 amino acids long. CDR3 sequence (DNA): TGTGCCAGCAGCCCCCCTCTCGTGGAAACGACGAGGGAGGAGACCCAGTACTTC. Residues: CASSPPLVETTREETQYF.

On this clone: This specimen includes other DNA sequences encoding the same CDR3. The genes are TRBV28 and TRBJ2-1, with TRBD2 matching over 11 bases. CDR1 and CDR2 from the germline V gene are MDHEN and SYDVKM. This CDR3 contains 17 residues. The V gene end was trimmed by 1 base and the J gene end by 0 bases; junction bases not matched to a gene: 2. In DNA form, the CDR3 reads TGTGCCAGCAGTTTATCCACTAGCGGGAGCTCCTACAATGAGCAGTTCTTC. Protein sequence: CASSLSTSGSSYNEQFF.

The chain carries TRBV19 and TRBJ2-1; 8 nucleotides line up with TRBD1. The germline gives CDR1 LNHDA, CDR2 SQIVND (reference sequence). This CDR3 is built from 13 residues. V gave up 6 bases and J gave up 9 bases; unmatched junction bases: 7. CDR3 in DNA: TGTGCCAGTAGGGACAGGGTAGGCAGTGAGCAGTTCTTC. Protein product: CASRDRVGSEQFF.

CDR3 protein: CAWSEGPEAFF. The CDR3 region has the DNA TGTGCCTGGAGTGAGGGGCCTGAAGCTTTCTTT. This chain uses TRBV30 with TRBJ1-1; D may be TRBD1 (5 bases). From germline, CDR1 is GTSNPN and CDR2 SVGIG (reference sequence). V lost 1 base to trimming and J lost 6 bases, with 6 bases between them. The length of the CDR3 is 11 residues. The variable domain in full, completed from reference TRBV30 and TRBJ1-1, reads SQTIHQWPATLVQPVGSPLSLECTVEGTSNPNLYWYRQAAGRGLQLLFYSVGIGQISSEVPQNLSASRPQDRQFILSSKKLLLSDSGFYLCAWSEGPEAFFGQGTRLTVV.

This clone occurred once. The gene calls are TRBV7-2 and TRBJ1-1; no clear D. Trimming took 6 bases from V and 11 from J, leaving 19 bases between them. From germline, CDR1 is SGHTA and CDR2 FQGNSA. CDR3 length equals 13 residues. The CDR3 sequence is CASSLAFESLAFF. The DNA of the CDR3 is TGTGCCAGCAGTCTTGCGTTTGAGTCATTGGCTTTCTTT.

On this clone: The sample holds other DNA sequences that translate to the same CDR3. V gene TRBV4-3 combines with J gene TRBJ1-4; no clear D gene. V lost 0 bases to trimming and J lost 6 bases, with 11 bases between them. Germline V CDR1 and CDR2: LGHNA, YSLEER. The CDR3 runs to 15 residues. The CDR3 loop is CASSQDRGSDEKLFF. Here the CDR3 DNA reads TGCGCCAGCAGCCAAGACCGGGGATCCGATGAAAAACTGTTTTTT.

The chain carries TRBV2 and TRBJ1-2; D gene unclear. This CDR3 comprises 13 residues. CDR1 is SNHLY and CDR2 is FYNNEI in the germline V gene. Trimming took off 7 bases at V and 3 bases at J, with 12 bases between the two ends. DNA of the CDR3: TGTGCCAGCACCCGGGAGTCTGACTATGGCTACACCTTC. Amino acids: CASTRESDYGYTF.

This chain connects TRBV6-4 to TRBJ1-5; D uncertain. Germline CDR1 MRHNA, CDR2 SNTAGT. The CDR3 covers 13 residues. V lost 6 bases, J lost 5 bases, and 11 bases lay in between. The CDR3 region is CASSAEAYQPQHF. In nucleotides, the CDR3 is TGTGCCAGCAGCGCCGAGGCCTATCAGCCCCAGCATTTT.

The chain is built from TRBV6-2 or TRBV6-3 and TRBJ1-6, with 7 bases lining up with TRBD1. This CDR3 is 14 amino acids long. Germline values: CDR1 MNHEY, CDR2 SVGEGT. The V gene end was trimmed by 2 bases and the J gene end by 11 bases; junction bases not matched to a gene: 6. The CDR3 DNA is TGTGCCAGCAGTTACCCAGGGACAGAAGCACCCCTCCACTTT. Translated, it gives CASSYPGTEAPLHF.

In this sample, this clone turned up once. The V and J genes are TRBV19 and TRBJ2-2; 9 bases align to TRBD2. Germline CDR1 LNHDA, CDR2 SQIVND (reference sequence). Trimming cost V 0 bases and J 5 bases; bases outside gene matches: 7. The length of the CDR3 is 17 residues. CDR3 region: CASSIDGLAGRTGELFF. The DNA for the CDR3 is TGTGCCAGTAGTATAGATGGGCTAGCGGGAAGAACCGGGGAGCTGTTTTTT.

The table lists this clone with a count of one. The chain links TRBV2 to TRBJ2-3; D may be TRBD1 (5 bases). Trimming cost V 7 bases and J 5 bases, with 10 bases left between them. Germline V gene data show CDR1 as SNHLY and CDR2 as FYNNEI. The CDR3 totals 12 residues. CDR3: CASIKGQDTQYF. The CDR3 bases are TGTGCCAGCATAAAGGGGCAAGATACGCAGTATTTT.

The chain couples TRBV28 to TRBJ1-5, with 11 nucleotides matching TRBD1. Germline loops: CDR1 MDHEN, CDR2 SYDVKM. With 10 bases clipped from V and 5 bases from J, the junction kept 4 bases outside the gene matches. The length of the CDR3 is 13 residues. CDR3 loop: CATLDRGHQPQHF. In DNA form, the CDR3 reads TGTGCCACCCTGGACAGGGGGCATCAGCCCCAGCATTTT.

In DNA form, the CDR3 reads TGTGCCAGTACTCCACGGGGGGCATACATTCAGTACTTC. Amino acid sequence: CASTPRGAYIQYF. The rearrangement joins TRBV19 to TRBJ2-4, with a tentative D call TRBD2 (7 bases). The CDR3 covers 13 residues. Germline V gene lookup returns CDR1 LNHDA and CDR2 SQIVND (reference sequence). With 7 bases removed from V and 8 bases from J, the gap between germline ends came to 15 bases.

The chain combines TRBV28 with TRBJ2-7; 7 nucleotides align to TRBD1. Trimming removed 6 bases from V and 7 bases from J; junction bases left unmatched: 12. The CDR3 consists of 14 residues. From germline, CDR1 is MDHEN and CDR2 SYDVKM. The CDR3 protein is CASSRPGQESEQYF. The CDR3 DNA reads as TGTGCCAGCAGCCGCCCTGGACAGGAGAGTGAGCAGTACTTC.

V is TRBV7-9 and J is TRBJ2-7; 12 bases are shared with TRBD1. CDR1 SEHNR and CDR2 FQNEAQ come from the germline V gene (reference sequence). V gave up 6 bases and J gave up 1 base; unmatched junction bases: 7. The CDR3 has 16 amino acids. In nucleotides, the CDR3 is TGTGCCAGCAGTTTACCGGGACAGGGGGCTTCCTACGAGCAGTACTTC. It is translated as CASSLPGQGASYEQYF.

This clone was seen only a few times. The chain combines TRBV4-1 with TRBJ2-7; tentatively, D is TRBD2 (5 bases). Per germline, CDR1 MGHRA and CDR2 YSYEKL. The CDR3 contains 14 residues. The V end was cut by 5 bases, the J end by 2 bases, with 13 bases between. CDR3 in DNA: TGCGCCAGCAGCTCGCTCAGCGGACCCTACGAGCAGTACTTC. It encodes CASSSLSGPYEQYF.